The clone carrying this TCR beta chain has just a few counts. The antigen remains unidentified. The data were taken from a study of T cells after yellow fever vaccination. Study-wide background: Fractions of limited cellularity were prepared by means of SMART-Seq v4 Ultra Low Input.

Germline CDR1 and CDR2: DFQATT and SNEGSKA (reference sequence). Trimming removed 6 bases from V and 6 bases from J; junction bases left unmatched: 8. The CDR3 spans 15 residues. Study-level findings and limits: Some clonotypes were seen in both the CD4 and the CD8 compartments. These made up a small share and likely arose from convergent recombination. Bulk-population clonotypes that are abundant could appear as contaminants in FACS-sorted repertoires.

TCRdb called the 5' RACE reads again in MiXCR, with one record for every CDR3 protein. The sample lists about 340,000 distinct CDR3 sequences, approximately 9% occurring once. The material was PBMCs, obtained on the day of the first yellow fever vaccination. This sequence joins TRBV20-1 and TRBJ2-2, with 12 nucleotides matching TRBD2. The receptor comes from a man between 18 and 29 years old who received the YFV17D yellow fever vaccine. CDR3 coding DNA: TGCAGTGCCCATATCGGGACTAGCGGGCCCGGGGAGCTGTTTTTT. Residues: CSAHIGTSGPGELFF.